Presented here are 2 T cell receptor beta chains from one specimen sequenced in a study of cytomegalovirus exposure and HLA in healthy donors. The primer mix had 60 Vbeta and 13 Jbeta primers. The assay was immunoSEQ multiplex PCR, and TCRdb's table has in-frame clones only and misses some. The data show roughly 150,000 clones, about 80% seen once. Material for sequencing was PBMCs. The receptors were gathered from a man aged 25 to 40 in good health.

This clone was seen more than once but under ten times. The chain links TRBV6-1 to TRBJ1-5; D not resolved. The germline gives CDR1 MNHNS, CDR2 SASEGT. The CDR3 is 14 amino acids. V was trimmed by 8 bases and J by 2 bases, leaving 13 bases between them. The DNA of the CDR3 is TGTGCCAGCGCCTCTACCAACGGCAATCAGCCCCAGCATTTT. Translated: CASASTNGNQPQHF.

CDR3 region: CATSRDVLRRQRRGTDTQYF. Written as DNA, the CDR3 is TGTGCCACCAGCAGAGACGTGCTCCGGCGCCAGAGACGGGGCACAGATACGCAGTATTTT. The rearrangement joins TRBV15 to TRBJ2-3; D call uncertain. This CDR3 is built from 20 residues. V lost 0 bases, J lost 1 base, and 23 bases lay in between. Germline-derived CDR1 and CDR2 are LNHNV and YYDKDF (reference sequence).